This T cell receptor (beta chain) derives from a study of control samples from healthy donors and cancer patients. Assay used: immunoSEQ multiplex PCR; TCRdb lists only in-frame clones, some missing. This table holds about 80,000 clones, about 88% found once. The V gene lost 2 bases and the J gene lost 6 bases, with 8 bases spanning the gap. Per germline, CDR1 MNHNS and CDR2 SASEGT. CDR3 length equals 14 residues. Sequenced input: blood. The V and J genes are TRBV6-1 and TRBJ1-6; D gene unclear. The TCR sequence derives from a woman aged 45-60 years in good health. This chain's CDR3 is CASSEQSANSPLHF. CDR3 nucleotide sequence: TGTGCCAGCAGTGAACAAAGCGCTAATTCACCCCTCCACTTT.